A selection of T cell receptor beta chains follows, all from one sample in a study of blood T cell repertoires in COVID-19. Repertoires were generated with immunoSEQ multiplex PCR, while TCRdb's copy carries only in-frame clones and drops some. The sample carries some 290,000 clones, 88% recorded once. Sequencing was performed on peripheral blood. These receptors came from a woman between 25 and 40 years old with COVID-19, enrolled during active disease. The CDR3 runs from the conserved cysteine through the conserved F or W. Each record gives: V gene, clone size, J gene, D gene, CDR3 protein, CDR3 DNA. The D gene is left open where the match is weak. Size values are once, few and many counts, or a class for expanded clones, and some rows have none.

TRBV4-2	NA	TRBJ2-1	NA	CASSQEWTDNEQFF	TGTGCCAGCAGCCAAGAGTGGACAGACAATGAGCAGTTCTTC
TRBV6-5	NA	TRBJ2-3	TRBD1	CASRDRDSKTQYF	TGTGCCAGCAGGGACCGGGACAGCAAAACGCAGTATTTT
TRBV5-1	NA	TRBJ2-7	NA	CASSLVPGYYEQYF	TGCGCCAGCAGCTTGGTTCCAGGATACTACGAGCAGTACTTC
TRBV12-3/TRBV12-4	NA	TRBJ1-4	NA	CASTRDIAEKLFF	TGTGCCAGCACCCGGGACATTGCGGAAAAACTGTTTTTT
TRBV30	NA	TRBJ2-1	TRBD2	CAWRPSSGLWGEQFF	TGTGCCTGGAGACCCTCTAGCGGCCTTTGGGGTGAGCAGTTCTTC
TRBV7-8	few	TRBJ2-2	TRBD1	CASKRGTGVTGELFF	TGTGCCAGCAAAAGAGGGACAGGGGTCACCGGGGAGCTGTTTTTT
TRBV11-2	NA	TRBJ1-5	NA	CASSLVRGYQPQHF	TGTGCCAGCAGCTTAGTCCGGGGTTATCAGCCCCAGCATTTT
TRBV18	NA	TRBJ1-1	TRBD1	CASSPDRASTEAFF	TGTGCCAGCTCCCCGGACAGGGCCTCGACTGAAGCTTTCTTT
TRBV5-3	NA	TRBJ2-7	TRBD2	CARSHTTSGNKYEQYF	TGTGCCAGAAGCCATACGACTAGCGGGAATAAATACGAGCAGTACTTC
TRBV5-1	NA	TRBJ1-1	TRBD1	CASSLADRLEAFF	TGCGCCAGCAGCTTGGCGGACAGGTTAGAAGCTTTCTTT